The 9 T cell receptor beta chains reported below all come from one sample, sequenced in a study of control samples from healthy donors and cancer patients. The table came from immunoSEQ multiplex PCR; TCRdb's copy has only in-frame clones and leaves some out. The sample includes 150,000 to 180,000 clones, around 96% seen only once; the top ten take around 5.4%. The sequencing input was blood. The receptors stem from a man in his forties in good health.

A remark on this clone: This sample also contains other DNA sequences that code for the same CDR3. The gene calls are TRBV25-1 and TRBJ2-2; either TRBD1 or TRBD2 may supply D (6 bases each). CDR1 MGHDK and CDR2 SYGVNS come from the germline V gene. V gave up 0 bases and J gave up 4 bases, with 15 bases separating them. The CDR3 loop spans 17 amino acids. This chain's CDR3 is CASSEYGGRGGTGELFF. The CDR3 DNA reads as TGTGCCAGCAGTGAATATGGGGGGCGGGGTGGCACCGGGGAGCTGTTTTTT. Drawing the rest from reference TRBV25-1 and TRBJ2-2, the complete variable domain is EADIYQTPRYLVIGTGKKITLECSQTMGHDKMYWYQQDPGMELHLIHYSYGVNSTEKGDLSSESTVSRIRTEHFPLTLESARPSHTSQYLCASSEYGGRGGTGELFFGEGSRLTVL.

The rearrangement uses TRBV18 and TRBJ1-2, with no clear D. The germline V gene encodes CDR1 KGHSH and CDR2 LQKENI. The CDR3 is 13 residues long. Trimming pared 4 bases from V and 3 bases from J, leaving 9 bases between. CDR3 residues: CASSLQVDYGYTF. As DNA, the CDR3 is TGTGCCAGCTCACTCCAAGTAGACTATGGCTACACCTTC.

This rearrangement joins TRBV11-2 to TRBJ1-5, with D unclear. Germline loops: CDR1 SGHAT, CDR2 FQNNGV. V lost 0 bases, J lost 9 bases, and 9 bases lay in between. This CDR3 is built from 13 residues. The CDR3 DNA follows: TGTGCCAGCAGCTTAGATAACTCTCGGCCCCAGCATTTT. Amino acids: CASSLDNSRPQHF.

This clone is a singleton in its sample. The CDR3 reads CASSSDRAGTGELFF. Written as DNA, the CDR3 is TGCGCCAGCAGCTCGGACAGGGCGGGCACCGGGGAGCTGTTTTTT. The V call is TRBV5-1, the J call TRBJ2-2, with 8 nucleotides matching TRBD1. The CDR3 totals 15 residues. J was trimmed by 4 bases and V by 3 bases; bases with no gene match: 5. The V gene's germline CDR1 is SGHRS and CDR2 YFSETQ.

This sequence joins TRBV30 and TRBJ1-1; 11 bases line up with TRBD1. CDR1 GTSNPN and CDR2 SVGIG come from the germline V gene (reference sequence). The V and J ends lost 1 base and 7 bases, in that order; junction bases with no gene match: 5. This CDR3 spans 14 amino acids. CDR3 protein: CAWSGGTGGSEAFF. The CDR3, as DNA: TGTGCCTGGAGTGGCGGGACAGGGGGTAGTGAAGCTTTCTTT.

In DNA form, the CDR3 reads TGTGCCAGCCTACAGGGCCTCGGAGGGGGTTCACCCCTCCACTTT. Translating it yields CASLQGLGGGSPLHF. The gene calls are TRBV6-5 and TRBJ1-6; D may be TRBD1 (6 bases). V lost 8 bases and J lost 9, with 20 bases in between. From germline, CDR1 is MNHEY and CDR2 SVGAGI. The CDR3 is 15 residues long.

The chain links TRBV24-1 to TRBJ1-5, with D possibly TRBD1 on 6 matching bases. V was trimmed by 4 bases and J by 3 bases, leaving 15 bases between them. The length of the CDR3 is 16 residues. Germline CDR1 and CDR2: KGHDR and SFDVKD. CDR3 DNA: TGTGCCACCAGTGACGTGACAGGCGGATTCAATCAGCCCCAGCATTTT. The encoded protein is CATSDVTGGFNQPQHF.

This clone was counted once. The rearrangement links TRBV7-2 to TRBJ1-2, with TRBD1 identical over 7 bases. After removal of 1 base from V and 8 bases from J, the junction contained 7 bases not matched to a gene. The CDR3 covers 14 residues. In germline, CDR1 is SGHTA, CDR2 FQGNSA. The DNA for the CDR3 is TGTGCCAGCAGCTTAGGACAGGGAATCTCCGGCTACACCTTC. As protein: CASSLGQGISGYTF.

In nucleotides, the CDR3 is TGTGCCTGGACGGGGGGTCTTTCGACTGAAGCTTTCTTT. Its protein product is CAWTGGLSTEAFF. The V gene is TRBV30, the J gene TRBJ1-1, with a weak D call TRBD1 (5 bases). The CDR3 contains 13 residues. V lost 4 bases to trimming and J lost 5 bases, with 14 bases between them. Per germline, CDR1 GTSNPN and CDR2 SVGIG (reference sequence).